The 21 T cell receptor beta chains below come from one sample, sequenced in a study of beta chain features in type 1 diabetes. Every isolated RNA sample was fully reverse transcribed, so sequencing captured expressed TCRB transcripts. Profiled with immunoSEQ multiplex PCR; TCRdb holds only in-frame clones, not every one. The sample carries roughly 500,000 clones, approximately 28% recorded once. Sequencing used naive CD4+ T cells from blood. The receptors originated from a man aged 18 to 30 in good health.

A word on this clone: The same CDR3 is also encoded by other DNA sequences in this sample. The J gene is TRBJ2-1, the V gene TRBV7-8; 9 bases fit TRBD2. The germline V gene has CDR1 SGHVS and CDR2 FQNEAQ. This CDR3 is 16 amino acids long. J lost 4 bases, V lost 0 bases, and 4 bases had no gene match. The CDR3 bases are TGTGCCAGCAGCTTAGCCCGGCTAGCGGGGTACAATGAGCAGTTCTTC. It is translated as CASSLARLAGYNEQFF. Drawing the rest from reference TRBV7-8 and TRBJ2-1, the complete variable domain is GAGVSQSPRYKVAKRGQDVALRCDPISGHVSLFWYQQALGQGPEFLTYFQNEAQLDKSGLPSDRFFAERPEGSVSTLKIQRTQQEDSAVYLCASSLARLAGYNEQFFGPGTRLTVL.

The chain combines TRBV29-1 with TRBJ2-7; tentatively, D is TRBD1 (6 bases). Per the germline V gene, CDR1 is SQVTM and CDR2 is ANQGSEA. CDR3 length: 14 amino acids. V lost 4 bases and J 7 bases, leaving 20 bases between the germline ends. CDR3 loop: CSVGGRPGLLEQYF. The CDR3 nucleotides are TGCAGCGTTGGGGGGCGGCCTGGTCTACTGGAGCAGTACTTC.

The chain is built from TRBV25-1 and TRBJ2-5, with D unclear. The germline V gene has CDR1 MGHDK and CDR2 SYGVNS. CDR3 length: 13 amino acids. Trimming removed 3 bases at V and 5 bases at J, with 10 bases between. CDR3 region: CASSEPARETQYF. Written as DNA, the CDR3 is TGTGCCAGCAGTGAGCCGGCAAGGGAGACCCAGTACTTC.

The chain has TRBV7-2 and TRBJ2-7; possibly TRBD2 for D (6 bases). The ends were cut back, 5 bases at V and 0 bases at J, with 14 bases in the middle. The length of the CDR3 is 15 residues. The germline V gene has CDR1 SGHTA and CDR2 FQGNSA. Here the CDR3 DNA reads TGTGCCAGCAGCCTGTCTAGCGCCAGCTCCTACGAGCAGTACTTC. Amino acids: CASSLSSASSYEQYF.

V usage is TRBV28 and J usage is TRBJ2-1; 9 bases map to TRBD1. Germline CDR1 MDHEN, CDR2 SYDVKM. CDR3 length equals 16 residues. J lost 5 bases, V lost 6 bases, and 11 bases had no gene match. The CDR3 sequence: CASRSHTGGVNNEQFF. DNA for the CDR3: TGTGCCAGCAGAAGCCATACAGGGGGCGTCAACAATGAGCAGTTCTTC.

J is TRBJ2-5 and V is TRBV28; 13 nucleotides align to TRBD2. CDR1 and CDR2 from the germline V gene are MDHEN and SYDVKM. There are 16 residues in the CDR3. The junction had 7 bases not matched to a gene; V was cut back by 5 bases and J by 4 bases. CDR3 sequence: CASSPPGLAGVETQYF. CDR3 sequence (DNA): TGTGCCAGCAGTCCCCCCGGACTAGCGGGAGTAGAGACCCAGTACTTC.

This chain connects TRBV15 to TRBJ2-7; the D is unclear. Trimming shortened V by 1 base and J by 6 bases, and 7 bases separated the two germline ends. CDR3 length: 12 residues. Germline values: CDR1 LNHNV, CDR2 YYDKDF (reference sequence). DNA of the CDR3: TGTGCCACCAGCAGAGGGGCTAGCGAGCAGTACTTC. Amino acids: CATSRGASEQYF.

The V call is TRBV5-1, the J call TRBJ2-3; D not resolved. The CDR3 contains 13 residues. V lost 7 bases and J lost 0, with 9 bases in between. Germline assignment: CDR1 SGHRS and CDR2 YFSETQ. The CDR3 is CASRPESTDTQYF. The CDR3 DNA follows: TGCGCCAGCCGACCGGAGAGCACAGATACGCAGTATTTT.

The genes are TRBV27 and TRBJ2-3; D remains ambiguous. The CDR3 runs 13 residues. V was cut by 3 bases and J by 2 bases, with 6 bases left in between. Germline assignment: CDR1 MNHEY and CDR2 SMNVEV (reference sequence). This chain's CDR3 is CASSFGPTDTQYF. CDR3 bases: TGTGCCAGCAGTTTCGGCCCCACAGATACGCAGTATTTT.

In nucleotides, the CDR3 is TGCAGCGTTGGGGGACGGAGCAGCGGGCAGTACTTC. Amino acids: CSVGGRSSGQYF. This chain links TRBV29-1 with TRBJ2-7; D may match TRBD1 or TRBD2 (5 bases each). The V gene's germline CDR1 is SQVTM and CDR2 ANQGSEA. This CDR3 is built from 12 residues. V was cut by 4 bases and J by 9 bases, with 16 bases left in between.

The table lists this clone with a few counts. The chain uses TRBV7-2 and TRBJ1-2, with D unresolved. Germline CDR1 SGHTA, CDR2 FQGNSA. This CDR3 is 14 amino acids long. V lost 4 bases, J lost 4 bases, and 13 bases lay in between. The CDR3 coding sequence is TGTGCCAGCAGCTCCCTAAGCAGGTTCTATGGCTACACCTTC. This sequence encodes CASSSLSRFYGYTF.

This clone was counted between two and nine times. The gene calls are TRBV30 and TRBJ2-3; D unclear. V dropped 4 bases and J dropped 6 bases, with 8 bases sitting between them. In germline, CDR1 is GTSNPN, CDR2 SVGIG (reference sequence). The length of the CDR3 is 11 residues. CDR3 sequence reads: CAWKDPDTQYF. The CDR3 DNA reads as TGTGCCTGGAAGGACCCCGATACGCAGTATTTT.

This clone came up a few times. The chain is built from TRBV29-1 and TRBJ2-2; 7 bases agree with TRBD1. The CDR3 contains 15 residues. With V trimmed by 4 bases and J by 2 bases, 7 bases remained unmatched. CDR1 is SQVTM and CDR2 is ANQGSEA in the germline V gene. Here the CDR3 DNA reads TGCAGCGTTGTTTTAGGGGGCGGCAACACCGGGGAGCTGTTTTTT. Amino acid sequence: CSVVLGGGNTGELFF.

The table lists this clone with a few counts. The CDR3 here is CSVYVSPSGDGYTF. The CDR3 nucleotides read TGCAGCGTGTACGTGTCTCCGTCAGGAGATGGCTACACCTTC. The chain recombines TRBV29-1 with TRBJ1-2; D gene unclear. The CDR3 spans 14 residues. V was clipped by 6 bases and J by 6 bases, with 20 bases between them. CDR1 is SQVTM, CDR2 ANQGSEA, per germline.

The chain couples TRBV18 to TRBJ1-1; D gene uncertain. This CDR3 spans 12 amino acids. Trimming removed 3 bases at V and 8 bases at J, with 10 bases between. Germline assignment: CDR1 KGHSH and CDR2 LQKENI. CDR3 sequence reads: CASSPKGAEAFF. The DNA of the CDR3 is TGTGCCAGCTCACCGAAGGGTGCCGAAGCTTTCTTT.

The rearrangement links TRBV4-3 to TRBJ1-2, with D possibly matching TRBD1 (5 bases). The CDR3 extends over 13 amino acids. Trimming took 0 bases from V and 6 from J, leaving 8 bases between them. From germline, CDR1 is LGHNA and CDR2 YSLEER. The CDR3 reads CASSQDLGDGYTF. DNA of the CDR3: TGCGCCAGCAGCCAAGATTTGGGGGATGGCTACACCTTC.

The J gene is TRBJ2-7, the V gene TRBV28; 13 bases fit TRBD2. V dropped 6 bases and J dropped 2; count of bases not matched to a gene: 4. The CDR3 runs to 15 residues. Germline CDR1 reads MDHEN; CDR2 reads SYDVKM. CDR3 amino acids: CASRLAGGQAYEQYF. The DNA for the CDR3 is TGTGCCAGCAGACTAGCGGGAGGGCAGGCCTACGAGCAGTACTTC.

The V and J genes are TRBV30 and TRBJ1-2, with D hard to call. With 6 bases removed from V and 8 bases from J, the gap between germline ends came to 13 bases. Germline V lookup: CDR1 GTSNPN, CDR2 SVGIG (reference sequence). The CDR3 extends over 11 amino acids. The CDR3 loop is CACSLGSGYTF. As DNA, the CDR3 is TGTGCCTGCTCCTTGGGGAGCGGCTACACCTTC.

The CDR3 bases are TGTGCCAGCAGTCACTATCTTTTGACAGACTCCTACGAGCAGTACTTC. It specifies CASSHYLLTDSYEQYF. The rearrangement uses TRBV28 and TRBJ2-7; weak D call: TRBD1 (5 bases). The length of the CDR3 is 16 residues. Germline V gene data show CDR1 as MDHEN and CDR2 as SYDVKM. The V end lost 5 bases, the J end lost 0 bases, and 17 bases lay between the germline ends.

This chain links TRBV6-6 with TRBJ2-5, with 7 bases lining up with TRBD1. This CDR3 comprises 14 residues. The trim removed 7 bases at V and 0 bases at J, leaving 5 bases unmatched. CDR1 and CDR2 from the germline V gene are MNHNY and SVGAGI (reference sequence). Here the CDR3 reads CASTIQGYQETQYF. The CDR3 region has the DNA TGTGCCAGCACCATACAGGGGTACCAAGAGACCCAGTACTTC.

This clone appeared a few times. J is TRBJ2-7 and V is TRBV7-6; 11 bases align to TRBD2. V lost 5 bases and J lost 3; bases outside the gene matches: 3. This CDR3 contains 14 residues. Germline values: CDR1 SGHVS, CDR2 FNYEAQ. CDR3 residues: CASSLTSGDYEQYF. The CDR3 DNA sequence: TGTGCCAGCAGCCTGACTAGCGGGGACTACGAGCAGTACTTC.